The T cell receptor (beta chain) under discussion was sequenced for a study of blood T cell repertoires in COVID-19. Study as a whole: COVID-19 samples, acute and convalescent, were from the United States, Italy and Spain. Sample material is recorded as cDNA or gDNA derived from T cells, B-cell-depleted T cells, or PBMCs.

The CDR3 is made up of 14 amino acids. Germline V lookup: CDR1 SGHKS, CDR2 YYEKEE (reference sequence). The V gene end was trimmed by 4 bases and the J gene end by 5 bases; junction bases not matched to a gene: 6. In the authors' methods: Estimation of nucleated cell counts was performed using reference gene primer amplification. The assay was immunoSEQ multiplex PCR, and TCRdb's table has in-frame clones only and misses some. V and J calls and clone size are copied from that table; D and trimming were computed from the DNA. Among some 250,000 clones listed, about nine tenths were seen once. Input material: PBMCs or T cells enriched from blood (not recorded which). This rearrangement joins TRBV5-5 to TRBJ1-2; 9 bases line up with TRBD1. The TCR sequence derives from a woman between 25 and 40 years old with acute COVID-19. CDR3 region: CASSPDRGRYGYTF. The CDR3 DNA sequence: TGTGCCAGCAGCCCAGACAGGGGGAGATATGGCTACACCTTC.